The text below deals with one T cell receptor beta chain. Its antigen is unknown. No much larger clonotype is one base removed from it; base qualities were not supplied. The record originates from a study of Graves' ophthalmopathy and Graves' hyperthyroidism (dated by TCRdb to the late 2010s). At the level of the whole study: Peripheral blood samples were taken at the time of initial diagnosis, before any treatment was given. To tell Graves' ophthalmopathy apart from Graves' hyperthyroidism, and to predict which patients would progress to ophthalmopathy, the study relied on TCR beta repertoire signatures. In total, over 130 blood samples were TCR-sequenced: approximately 42 ophthalmopathy, roughly 77 hyperthyroidism and roughly 17 hyperthyroidism-to-ophthalmopathy patients. To explore V-J signatures that separate ophthalmopathy from hyperthyroidism, a discovery set of fewer than 110 patients was enrolled, consisting of approximately 45 with ophthalmopathy and around 60 with stable hyperthyroidism. For independent validation, a separate cohort was made up of approximately 18 hyperthyroidism patients plus 17 patients who later progressed from hyperthyroidism to ophthalmopathy. In over 5 hyperthyroidism patients, the T-cell repertoire of thyroid tissue was compared with the T-cell repertoire of blood. Following sample collection, hyperthyroidism patients were given methimazole at a starting dose of 30 mg daily, and ophthalmopathy patients were given high-dose intravenous methylprednisolone. The 85 to 100 discovery patients were randomly split 7:3 into training and test sets.

The CDR3 starts with the cysteine, ends with the phenylalanine, and has 14 residues. Only CDR3 DNA is held: 42 bases, read in frame from base 1. The germline V gene specifies SNHLY as CDR1 and FYNNEI as CDR2. V loses 7 bases, J loses 1 base, and the germline ends lie 13 bases apart. Beyond this particular receptor, the publication reports: Most expanded thyroid clonotypes with a frequency above 0.001 also appeared in blood, which suggests that blood repertoires may reflect the immune response in the thyroid. In validation, the model predicted ophthalmopathy progression with more than 70% sensitivity and roughly 72% specificity; approximately 12 predicted patients were CT-confirmed with GO in a median of about 7.1 months. Sample size was not predetermined statistically, and investigators were not blinded to group allocation. In cross-validation, the 13-signature model distinguished ophthalmopathy from stable hyperthyroidism with approximately 90% sensitivity and 81% to 82% specificity, while in the test set the corresponding values were 80% and 75%.

For repertoire sequencing, the TCR beta CDR3 regions were amplified from RNA transcripts. The first round of RT-PCR was done with HTBI primers and the Qiagen OneStep RT-PCR kit, and was followed by a second round of multiplex PCR, then size selection and purification. Sequencing of the libraries was carried out on an Illumina HiSeq2000 in paired-end mode with 100 bp reads. Under the source paper's analysis protocol: SOAPnuke was used to process the reads, throwing out any read that had adapters, had uncalled bases, had a mean Phred below 15, or lacked an exact constant-primer or identifier match. High-quality paired reads were merged with COPE v1.2.5. Each unique nucleotide sequence was defined as a clonotype, and clonotypes were aligned to IMGT TRB V, D and J references with MiTCR v1.1. The analysis was limited to V-J combinations with a frequency above 0.0001, which together covered just over 98% of the repertoires. For each V-J combination, a TCR clonal expansion and chaos score was defined as F50 clonal expansion divided by the chaos observed in the TCRdist matrix. Welch's t-statistics and random forest were used to narrow the features down to about a dozen V-J combinations, which were then fed into a naive Bayes classifier. The Morisita-Horn index was used to measure how similar the thyroid and blood repertoires were. TCRdb reprocessed the public reads (quality trimming at Q25 with fastp, clone calling with MiXCR) and kept in-frame beta chains. Rows matching on CDR3 protein sequence are summarized as one entry with the most common DNA and genes. Here the V and J calls rest on TCRdb's processing, not on the authors' analysis. This sample comprises 300,000 to 500,000 distinct CDR3 sequences, roughly 14% of them detected only once. The ten largest clonotypes hold about 7.3% of the sample.

Hyperthyroidism was considered stable if no progression to ophthalmopathy occurred within 18 months of follow-up. Hyperthyroidism patients were newly diagnosed, were aged 18 to 65 years, and had a disease duration under 2 months. Patients were excluded if they had other autoimmune diseases, uncontrolled infections, pregnancy or lactation. Clinical symptoms, serum thyroxine, TRAb, thyroid ultrasound and orbital computed tomography formed the basis of the diagnosis. Using Ficoll-Paque density gradient centrifugation, PBMCs were isolated from 8.5 to 10 ml of fresh peripheral blood. Trizol reagent was used to extract the total RNA, and its quality was then checked on an Agilent 2100 Bioanalyzer.

This TCR was recovered from a woman in her late teens or twenties with stable Graves' hyperthyroidism. Donor details come from another sample of the same person, matched by shared clones. Sequencing was carried out using peripheral blood. The rearranged segments are TRBV2 and TRBJ1-2; 6 matching bases give a weak D call of TRBD1. The base sequence is TGTGCCAGCATTGGGGGCAGGGGTAACTATGGCTACACCTTC. This encodes CASIGGRGNYGYTF.